The sequence of this T cell receptor (beta chain) was determined in a study of blood T cell repertoires in COVID-19. Clones were read by immunoSEQ multiplex PCR, and TCRdb kept only the in-frame ones, dropping some. The repertoire holds under 200,000 clones, with roughly 87% as singletons. Participants spanned ages about 18 to 100 years and resided in 20 to 30 US areas. Per the germline V gene, CDR1 is MNHEY and CDR2 is SVGEGT. The CDR3 contains 17 residues. The V and J ends lost 2 bases and 4 bases, in that order; junction bases with no gene match: 10. The V and J genes are TRBV6-2 or TRBV6-3 and TRBJ2-3; 9 positions agree with TRBD2. This clonotype was obtained from a woman in her 50s who had recovered from COVID-19. The specimen was PBMCs or T cells enriched from blood (not recorded which). The CDR3 DNA follows: TGTGCCAGCAGTTACGATGCGGGAGGGTTGCGGGCAGATACGCAGTATTTT. Translating it yields CASSYDAGGLRADTQYF.